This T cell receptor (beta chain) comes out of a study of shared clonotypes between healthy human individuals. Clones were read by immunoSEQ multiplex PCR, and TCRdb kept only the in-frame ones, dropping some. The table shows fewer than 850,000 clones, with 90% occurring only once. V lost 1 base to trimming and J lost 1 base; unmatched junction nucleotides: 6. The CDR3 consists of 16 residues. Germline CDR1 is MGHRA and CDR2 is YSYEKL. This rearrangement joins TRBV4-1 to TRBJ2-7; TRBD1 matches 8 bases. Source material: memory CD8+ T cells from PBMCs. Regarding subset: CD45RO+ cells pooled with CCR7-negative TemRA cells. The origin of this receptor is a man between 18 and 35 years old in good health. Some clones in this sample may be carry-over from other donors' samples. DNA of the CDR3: TGCGCCAGCAGCCAAGGACAGGGGATTCCTTCCTACGAGCAGTACTTC. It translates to CASSQGQGIPSYEQYF.